These 29 T cell receptor beta chains came from one sample sequenced in a study of T cell changes during pregnancy in multiple sclerosis. TCRdb's table, derived via immunoSEQ multiplex PCR, lists solely in-frame clones and lacks some. The sample consists of some 80,000 clones, about 94% of them appearing once. Material: peripheral blood, obtained in the third trimester of pregnancy. These receptors came from a female donor with multiple sclerosis, enrolled in a pregnancy study.

This chain's CDR3 is CASSRGQLVNYGYTF. The CDR3 DNA reads as TGTGCCAGTAGTAGGGGACAGCTAGTTAACTATGGCTACACCTTC. The rearrangement uses TRBV19 and TRBJ1-2; 7 bases map to TRBD1. Looked up from germline, CDR1 is LNHDA and CDR2 is SQIVND (reference sequence). J lost 1 base, V lost 4 bases, and 6 bases had no gene match. This CDR3 is built from 15 residues.

V is TRBV5-6 and J is TRBJ1-1; 7 nucleotides agree with TRBD1. CDR3 size: 14 residues. The ends lost 3 bases at V and 5 bases at J; junction bases unmatched: 7. Germline lookup yields CDR1 SGHDT and CDR2 YYEEEE. CDR3 region: CASSSLTGLTEAFF. The CDR3, as DNA: TGTGCCAGCAGCTCCTTGACAGGGTTGACTGAAGCTTTCTTT.

The chain employs TRBV4-1 and TRBJ1-2, with D tentatively TRBD1 (5 bases). This CDR3 has 15 residues. With 2 bases removed from V and 7 bases from J, the gap between germline ends came to 17 bases. Per germline, CDR1 MGHRA and CDR2 YSYEKL. In nucleotides, the CDR3 is TGCGCCAGCAGCCAAAGCTCGGGGGACGTCGGTGGCTACACCTTC. Its protein product is CASSQSSGDVGGYTF.

In nucleotides, the CDR3 is TGTGCCAGCAGCTTGGCAGAGGGGCAGTACTTC. Translation: CASSLAEGQYF. The V and J genes are TRBV11-2 and TRBJ2-7; D might be TRBD2 (5 bases). Per the germline V gene, CDR1 is SGHAT and CDR2 is FQNNGV. This CDR3 comprises 11 residues. V lost 3 bases and J 9 bases, leaving 9 bases between the germline ends.

The chain links TRBV7-7 to TRBJ2-7; D is possibly TRBD1 (5 bases). Germline V gene sequence: CDR1 SSHAT, CDR2 FNYEAQ (reference sequence). The CDR3 has 17 residues. The CDR3: CASHTPLWGLSSYEQYF. The CDR3, as DNA: TGTGCTAGCCACACGCCCCTTTGGGGCTTGAGCTCCTACGAGCAGTACTTC.

V is TRBV6-1 and J is TRBJ2-5; TRBD1 aligns across 9 bases. This CDR3 comprises 14 residues. Trimming removed 7 bases from V and 4 bases from J; junction bases left unmatched: 7. Germline CDR1 MNHNS, CDR2 SASEGT. CDR3 amino acids: CASTPGQGRETQYF. In DNA, the CDR3 is TGTGCCAGCACCCCGGGACAGGGACGAGAGACCCAGTACTTC.

This clone was detected only once. The rearrangement joins TRBV6-5 to TRBJ2-7, with 7 bases matching TRBD1. Per germline, CDR1 MNHEY and CDR2 SVGAGI. The CDR3 totals 13 residues. The J segment lost 5 bases and the V segment lost 5 bases, leaving 6 bases of the junction unmatched. The CDR3 protein is CASSNRGVDEQYF. The CDR3 DNA sequence: TGTGCCAGCAGTAACAGGGGTGTTGACGAGCAGTACTTC.

The chain joins TRBV7-6 to TRBJ2-1; 7 bases map to TRBD2. V dropped 1 base and J dropped 2; count of bases not matched to a gene: 11. The V gene's germline CDR1 is SGHVS and CDR2 FNYEAQ. The length of the CDR3 is 18 residues. The DNA of the CDR3 is TGTGCCAGCAGCTTAGAAAAGATGGGGGGACTACCCTACAATGAGCAGTTCTTC. It codes for CASSLEKMGGLPYNEQFF.

The chain carries TRBV19 and TRBJ1-2, with 9 bases fitting TRBD1. Germline V lookup: CDR1 LNHDA, CDR2 SQIVND (reference sequence). This CDR3 has 15 amino acids. Germline trimming cut 5 bases from V and 5 bases from J; bases unmatched to any gene: 9. CDR3 sequence: CASSAHRDRVYGYTF. The CDR3 DNA is TGTGCCAGTAGTGCCCACCGGGACAGGGTTTATGGCTACACCTTC.

In the case of this clone: A read error may produce the germline difference seen at one junction end. This rearrangement joins TRBV2 to TRBJ1-1; TRBD1 might be the D (6 bases). In germline, CDR1 is SNHLY, CDR2 FYNNEI. CDR3 length equals 14 residues. The CDR3 sequence is CASREGQMNTEAFF. CDR3 in DNA: TGTGCCAGCAGGGAAGGACAGATGAACACTGAAGCTTTCTTT.

DNA for the CDR3: TGCGCCAGCAGCCCCACGGTGGGGCTAGACATTCAGTACTTC. Its protein product is CASSPTVGLDIQYF. The rearrangement joins TRBV5-1 to TRBJ2-4; possibly TRBD1 for D (5 bases). CDR1 is SGHRS and CDR2 is YFSETQ in the germline V gene. V was clipped by 4 bases and J by 8 bases, with 16 bases between them. The CDR3 length is 14 residues.

As DNA, the CDR3 is TGTGCCAGCAGCCCGGGGAAGACCTACGAGCAGTACTTC. Encoded protein: CASSPGKTYEQYF. The genes are TRBV7-9 and TRBJ2-7; TRBD2 is a possible D gene (5 bases). Germline-derived CDR1 and CDR2 are SEHNR and FQNEAQ (reference sequence). Trimming removed 5 bases from V and 2 bases from J, with 10 bases in between. CDR3 length equals 13 residues.

This clone was seen just once. The chain links TRBV7-8 to TRBJ2-5; TRBD1 is a possible D gene (5 bases). Germline V lookup: CDR1 SGHVS, CDR2 FQNEAQ. The CDR3 extends over 15 amino acids. V lost 4 bases to trimming and J lost 7 bases, with 19 bases between them. CDR3 amino acids: CASSSDSVVSRTQYF. CDR3 in DNA: TGTGCCAGCAGCTCAGACAGTGTCGTCAGCAGGACCCAGTACTTC. The variable domain in full, with the rest retrieved from reference TRBV7-8 and TRBJ2-5, is GAGVSQSPRYKVAKRGQDVALRCDPISGHVSLFWYQQALGQGPEFLTYFQNEAQLDKSGLPSDRFFAERPEGSVSTLKIQRTQQEDSAVYLCASSSDSVVSRTQYFGPGTRLLVL.

The chain links TRBV30 to TRBJ2-1; the D gene is possibly TRBD2 (6 bases). The CDR3 is 12 residues long. CDR1 GTSNPN and CDR2 SVGIG come from the germline V gene (reference sequence). Trimming left V 2 bases short and J 5 bases short, with 7 bases between. This chain's CDR3 is CAWSPSDNEQFF. The CDR3 nucleotides read TGTGCCTGGAGTCCTAGCGACAATGAGCAGTTCTTC.

The chain combines TRBV19 with TRBJ1-2; D ambiguous. Trimming removed 1 base from V and 7 bases from J, with 7 bases in between. CDR3 length: 12 residues. From germline, CDR1 is LNHDA and CDR2 SQIVND (reference sequence). Here the CDR3 reads CASSIGYSGYTF. The CDR3 DNA follows: TGTGCCAGTAGTATAGGGTACTCTGGCTACACCTTC. Full variable domain (missing parts from reference TRBV19 and TRBJ1-2): DGGITQSPKYLFRKEGQNVTLSCEQNLNHDAMYWYRQDPGQGLRLIYYSQIVNDFQKGDIAEGYSVSREKKESFPLTVTSAQKNPTAFYLCASSIGYSGYTFGSGTRLTVV.

The CDR3 reads CASSFGPPSYEQYF. The CDR3 DNA reads TGTGCCAGCAGCTTTGGCCCCCCCTCCTACGAGCAGTACTTC. This chain joins TRBV5-5 and TRBJ2-7; D not certain. Trimming took off 2 bases at V and 0 bases at J, with 9 bases between the two ends. Germline lookup yields CDR1 SGHKS and CDR2 YYEKEE (reference sequence). This CDR3 has 14 residues.

The chain joins TRBV5-1 to TRBJ1-5, with unresolved D. The germline V gene encodes CDR1 SGHRS and CDR2 YFSETQ. This CDR3 is built from 14 residues. The V gene lost 4 bases and the J gene lost 4 bases, with 12 bases spanning the gap. CDR3 in DNA: TGCGCCAGCAGCCCCGACATGAATAATCAGCCCCAGCATTTT. This codes for CASSPDMNNQPQHF.

This chain uses TRBV9 with TRBJ1-5; TRBD1 aligns across 7 bases. The ends lost 0 bases at V and 6 bases at J; junction bases unmatched: 3. This CDR3 region has 14 residues. CDR1 is SGDLS, CDR2 YYNGEE, per germline. The CDR3 nucleotides are TGTGCCAGCAGCGTAGTAGGGGGCCCTCAGCCCCAGCATTTT. This encodes CASSVVGGPQPQHF.

The chain has TRBV5-4 and TRBJ2-2; TRBD2 agrees at 11 bases. V lost 0 bases to trimming and J lost 4 bases; unmatched junction nucleotides: 5. The CDR3 is made up of 17 amino acids. Germline values: CDR1 SGHNT, CDR2 YYREEE (reference sequence). The CDR3, as DNA: TGTGCCAGCAGCTTGGCACTACTAGCGGGGGCCACCGGGGAGCTGTTTTTT. Translated: CASSLALLAGATGELFF.

This chain uses TRBV11-2 with TRBJ2-5; 11 positions match TRBD2. CDR1 SGHAT and CDR2 FQNNGV come from the germline V gene. The CDR3 runs to 15 residues. J was trimmed by 4 bases and V by 6 bases; bases with no gene match: 7. The CDR3 protein is CASSRVSGGAETQYF. The CDR3 DNA sequence: TGTGCCAGCAGTCGAGTTAGCGGGGGGGCAGAGACCCAGTACTTC.

This chain joins TRBV5-1 and TRBJ2-5; TRBD2 matches 8 bases. V shed 6 bases, J shed 0 bases, and the junction held 7 bases outside the gene matches. The CDR3 has 15 residues. CDR1 and CDR2 (germline): SGHRS, YFSETQ. The DNA of the CDR3 is TGCGCCAGCAACCTAGCGGGTGTGTACCAAGAGACCCAGTACTTC. Encoded protein: CASNLAGVYQETQYF.

J is TRBJ2-7 and V is TRBV23-1; maybe TRBD2 (5 bases). TRBV23-1 is an ORF for which the function is uncertain. The CDR3 spans 15 residues. The ends were cut back, 0 bases at V and 2 bases at J, with 11 bases in the middle. The CDR3 loop is CASSQSNGIPYEQYF. The CDR3 DNA is TGCGCCAGCAGTCAATCGAACGGGATACCCTACGAGCAGTACTTC.

The chain couples TRBV5-5 to TRBJ2-3; 8 positions match TRBD2. The germline gives CDR1 SGHKS, CDR2 YYEKEE (reference sequence). Trimming took 9 bases from V and 1 from J; bases not matched to a gene: 13. This CDR3 comprises 16 residues. DNA of the CDR3: TGTGCCACCCAGGGTAGCGGGGTGACTGGCACAGATACGCAGTATTTT. Translated, it gives CATQGSGVTGTDTQYF.

This rearrangement joins TRBV9 to TRBJ2-6; 8 bases agree with TRBD2. V shed 2 bases and J 4 bases; nucleotides not matched to a gene: 11. This CDR3 region has 18 residues. Germline CDR1 reads SGDLS; CDR2 reads YYNGEE. CDR3 sequence (DNA): TGTGCCAGCAGCGTCCCGGCGGGGGGCCGTCCAGGGGCCAACGTCCTGACTTTC. The encoded protein is CASSVPAGGRPGANVLTF.

This clone is a singleton in its sample. This chain connects TRBV5-6 to TRBJ1-1; D is possibly TRBD1 (6 bases). The germline V gene encodes CDR1 SGHDT and CDR2 YYEEEE. CDR3 size: 15 residues. The V end was cut by 1 base, the J end by 5 bases, with 15 bases between. CDR3 nucleotide sequence: TGTGCCAGCAGCTTGCTCTTACAGGGTGAAACTGAAGCTTTCTTT. Its translation is CASSLLLQGETEAFF.

The rearrangement links TRBV2 to TRBJ1-5; 11 nucleotides agree with TRBD1. V trimming: 7 bases; J trimming: 6 bases; junction bases outside the gene matches: 8. The CDR3 sequence is 15 residues long. Germline values: CDR1 SNHLY, CDR2 FYNNEI. The CDR3: CASNRDRGKGQPQHF. The CDR3 DNA reads TGTGCCAGCAACCGGGACAGGGGGAAAGGTCAGCCCCAGCATTTT.

This clone was observed a few times. The gene calls are TRBV2 and TRBJ1-5; D possibly corresponds to TRBD1 (5 bases). Trimming took off 3 bases at V and 6 bases at J, with 9 bases between the two ends. This CDR3 region has 13 residues. CDR1 is SNHLY, CDR2 FYNNEI, per germline. For the CDR3, the DNA is TGTGCCAGCAGTGACAGGGTGGGTCAGCCCCAGCATTTT. Translation: CASSDRVGQPQHF.

V gene TRBV18 combines with J gene TRBJ2-5; 8 bases are a match to TRBD2. The ends lost 2 bases at V and 5 bases at J; junction bases unmatched: 10. CDR1 is KGHSH, CDR2 LQKENI, per germline. The CDR3 length is 16 residues. The CDR3 here is CASSPIFAGGRETQYF. For the CDR3, the DNA is TGTGCCAGCTCACCAATCTTCGCGGGGGGTCGGGAGACCCAGTACTTC.

The genes are TRBV19 and TRBJ2-7; 9 nucleotides align to TRBD1. This CDR3 spans 16 amino acids. The J segment lost 5 bases and the V segment lost 4 bases, leaving 12 bases of the junction unmatched. From germline, CDR1 is LNHDA and CDR2 SQIVND (reference sequence). The CDR3 loop is CASSTTPGQGLNEQYF. CDR3 coding DNA: TGTGCCAGTAGTACAACACCGGGACAGGGCTTAAACGAGCAGTACTTC.